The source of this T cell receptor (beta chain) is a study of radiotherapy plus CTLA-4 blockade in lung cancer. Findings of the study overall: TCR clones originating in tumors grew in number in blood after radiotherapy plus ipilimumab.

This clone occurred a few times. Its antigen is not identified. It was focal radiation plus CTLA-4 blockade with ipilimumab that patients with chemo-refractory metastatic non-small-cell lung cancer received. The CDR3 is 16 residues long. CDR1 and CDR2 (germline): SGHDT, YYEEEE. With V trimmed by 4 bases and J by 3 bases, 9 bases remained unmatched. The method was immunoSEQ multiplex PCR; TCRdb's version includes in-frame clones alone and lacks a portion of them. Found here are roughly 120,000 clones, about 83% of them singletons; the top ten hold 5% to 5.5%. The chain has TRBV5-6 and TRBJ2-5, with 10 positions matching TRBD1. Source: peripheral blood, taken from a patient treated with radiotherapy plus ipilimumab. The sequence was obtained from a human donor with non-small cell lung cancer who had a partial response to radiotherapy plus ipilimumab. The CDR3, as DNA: TGTGCCAGCAGCCCTAGCCGGGACAGGGGAGAAGAGACCCAGTACTTC. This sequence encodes CASSPSRDRGEETQYF. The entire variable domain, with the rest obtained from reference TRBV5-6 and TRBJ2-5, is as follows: DAGVTQSPTHLIKTRGQQVTLRCSPKSGHDTVSWYQQALGQGPQFIFQYYEEEERQRGNFPDRFSGHQFPNYSSELNVNALLLGDSALYLCASSPSRDRGEETQYFGPGTRLLVL.